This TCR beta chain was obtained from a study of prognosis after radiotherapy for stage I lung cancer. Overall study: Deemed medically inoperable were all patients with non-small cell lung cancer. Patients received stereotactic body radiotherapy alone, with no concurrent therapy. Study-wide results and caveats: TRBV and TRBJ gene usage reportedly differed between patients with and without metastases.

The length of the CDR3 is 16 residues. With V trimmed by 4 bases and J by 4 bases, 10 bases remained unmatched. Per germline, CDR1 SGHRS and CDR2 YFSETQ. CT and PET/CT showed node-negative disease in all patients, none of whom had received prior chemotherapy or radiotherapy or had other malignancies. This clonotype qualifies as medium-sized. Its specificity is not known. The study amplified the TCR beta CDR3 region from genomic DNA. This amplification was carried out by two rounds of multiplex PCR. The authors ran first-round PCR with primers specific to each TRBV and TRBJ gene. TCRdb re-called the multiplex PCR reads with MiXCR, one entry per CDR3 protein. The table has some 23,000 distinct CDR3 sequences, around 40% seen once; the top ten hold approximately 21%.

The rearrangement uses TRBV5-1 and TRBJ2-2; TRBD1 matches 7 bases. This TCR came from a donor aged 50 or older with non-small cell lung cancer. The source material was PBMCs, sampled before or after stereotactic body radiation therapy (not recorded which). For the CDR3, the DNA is TGCGCCAGCAGCCCACACCGGGACAGAAGCACCGGGGAGCTGTTTTTT. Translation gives CASSPHRDRSTGELFF.